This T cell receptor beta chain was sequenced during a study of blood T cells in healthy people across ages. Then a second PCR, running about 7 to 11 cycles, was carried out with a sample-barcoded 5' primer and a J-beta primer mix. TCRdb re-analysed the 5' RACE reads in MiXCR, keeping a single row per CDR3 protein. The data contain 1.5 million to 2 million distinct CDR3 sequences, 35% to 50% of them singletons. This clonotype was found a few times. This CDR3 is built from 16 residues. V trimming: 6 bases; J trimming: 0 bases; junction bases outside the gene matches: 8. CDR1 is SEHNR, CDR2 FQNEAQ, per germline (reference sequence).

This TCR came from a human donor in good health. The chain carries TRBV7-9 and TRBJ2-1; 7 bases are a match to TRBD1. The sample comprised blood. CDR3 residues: CASSLRTGVSYNEQFF. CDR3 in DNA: TGTGCCAGCAGTTTGAGAACAGGGGTCTCCTACAATGAGCAGTTCTTC.